This T cell receptor (beta chain) stems from a study of spatial heterogeneity in lung cancer. Time point here: sample taken at primary tumor resection. Whole-study findings and limits: In tumors, expanded intratumoral alpha and beta TCR counts tracked mutation counts.

This clonotype came up many times. Its antigen is not known. This CDR3 has 14 residues. In germline, CDR1 is ENHRY, CDR2 SYGVKD. The V end lost 2 bases, the J end lost 5 bases, and 12 bases lay between the germline ends. TCRdb processed the 5' RACE reads anew with MiXCR; each CDR3 protein has one entry. The profile shows more than 1,500 distinct CDR3 sequences, 9.5% to 10% of them singletons. Sequenced here: lung tumor tissue, sampled at surgery. This TCR derives from a female donor with early-stage non-small cell lung cancer. The J gene is TRBJ1-2, the V gene TRBV10-3; weak D call: TRBD1 (6 bases). The DNA for the CDR3 is TGTGCCATCAGTGAGAGACAGGAATTTTATGGCTACACCTTC. Translated: CAISERQEFYGYTF.